This T cell receptor beta chain was profiled in a study of T-cell memory formation after mild COVID-19. MiXCR was run by TCRdb on the 5' RACE reads, yielding one entry per CDR3 protein. This table holds some 110,000 distinct CDR3 sequences, around 12% found once. The CDR3 covers 15 residues. With 0 bases clipped from V and 7 bases from J, the junction kept 6 bases outside the gene matches. The germline gives CDR1 LGHNA, CDR2 YSLEER. This clonotype was picked up a small number of times. Material for sequencing was PBMCs or a T cell subset sorted from them (not recorded which). J is TRBJ2-1 and V is TRBV4-3; 7 bases match TRBD2. This TCR came from an adult woman who had mild COVID-19 (a few samples of this study predate the infection). Cell type and time point are not known. CDR3 sequence (DNA): TGCGCCAGCAGCCAAGATCTGACAGCGGGGAATGAGCAGTTCTTC. As protein: CASSQDLTAGNEQFF.